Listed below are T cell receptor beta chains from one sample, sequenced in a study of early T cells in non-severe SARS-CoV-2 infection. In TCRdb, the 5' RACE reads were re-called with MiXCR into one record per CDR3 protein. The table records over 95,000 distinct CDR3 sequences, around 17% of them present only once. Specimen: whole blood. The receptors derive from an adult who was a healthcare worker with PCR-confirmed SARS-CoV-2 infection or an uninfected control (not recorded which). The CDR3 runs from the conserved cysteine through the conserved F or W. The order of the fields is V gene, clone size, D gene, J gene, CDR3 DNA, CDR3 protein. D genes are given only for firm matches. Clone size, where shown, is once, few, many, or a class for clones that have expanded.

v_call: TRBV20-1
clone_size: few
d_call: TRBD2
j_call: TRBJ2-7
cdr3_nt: TGCAGTGCCGGGCTGATGCGGGAGGGGGCCGAGCAGTACTTC
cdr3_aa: CSAGLMREGAEQYF

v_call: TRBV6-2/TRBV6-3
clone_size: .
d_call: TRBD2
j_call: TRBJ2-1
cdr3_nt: TGTGCCAGCAGCCGCCCCTGGGTACTAGCGGGAGTTTATCAGTTCTTC
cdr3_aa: CASSRPWVLAGVYQFF

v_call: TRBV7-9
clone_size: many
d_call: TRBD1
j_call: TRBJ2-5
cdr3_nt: TGTGCCAGCAGCCGCGACAGGGCCGAAGAGACCCAGTACTTC
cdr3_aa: CASSRDRAEETQYF

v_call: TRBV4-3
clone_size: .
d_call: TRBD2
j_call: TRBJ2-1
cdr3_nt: TGCGCCAGCAGCCAAGATTCTGCGGGAGCAGCCAATGAGCAGTTCTTC
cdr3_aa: CASSQDSAGAANEQFF

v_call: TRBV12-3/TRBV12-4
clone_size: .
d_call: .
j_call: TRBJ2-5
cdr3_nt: TGTGCCAGCAGTTCATTATCATCCGGCGGGCCTTCCCAGTACTTC
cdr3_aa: CASSSLSSGGPSQYF

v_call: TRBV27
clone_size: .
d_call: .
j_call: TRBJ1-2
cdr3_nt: TGTGCCAGCAGTCAGGGTTCTGCCTATGGCTACACCTTC
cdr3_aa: CASSQGSAYGYTF

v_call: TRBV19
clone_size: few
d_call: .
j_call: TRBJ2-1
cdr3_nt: TGTGCCAGTAGTATGGGAGGAACCTACAATGAGCAGTTCTTC
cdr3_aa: CASSMGGTYNEQFF

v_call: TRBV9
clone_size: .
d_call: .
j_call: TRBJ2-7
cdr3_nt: TGTGCCAGCAGCGTAGCAACCTCCTACGAGCAGTACTTC
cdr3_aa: CASSVATSYEQYF

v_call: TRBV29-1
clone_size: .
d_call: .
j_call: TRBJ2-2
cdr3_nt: TGCAGCGTTGAAGGGCCCGGCGGGGAGCTGTTTTTT
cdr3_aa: CSVEGPGGELFF

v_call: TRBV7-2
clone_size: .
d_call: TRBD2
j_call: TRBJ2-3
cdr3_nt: TGTGCCAGCCCACCATCCGGGGGGGGAAGCACAGATACGCAGTATTTT
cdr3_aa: CASPPSGGGSTDTQYF

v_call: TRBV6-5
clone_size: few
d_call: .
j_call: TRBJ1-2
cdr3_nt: TGTGCCAGCAGTTACACCCAGGGAGGACGTGGCTACACCTTC
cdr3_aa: CASSYTQGGRGYTF

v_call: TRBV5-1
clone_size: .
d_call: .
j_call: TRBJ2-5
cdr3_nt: TGCGCCAGCAGCAGATCGTCAGAGACCCAGTACTTC
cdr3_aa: CASSRSSETQYF

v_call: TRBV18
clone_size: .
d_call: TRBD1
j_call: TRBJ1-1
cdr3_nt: TGTTCCAGCTCACTAGACAGGGCGACTGAAGCTTTCTTT
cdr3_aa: CSSSLDRATEAFF

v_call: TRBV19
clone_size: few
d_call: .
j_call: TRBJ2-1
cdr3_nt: TGTGCCAGTAGTATTGGCGGGGGCCTATACAATGAGCAGTTCTTC
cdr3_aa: CASSIGGGLYNEQFF

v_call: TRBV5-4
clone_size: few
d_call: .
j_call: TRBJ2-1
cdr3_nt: TGTGCCAGCAGCTTGGTTGTGGGTAAAAATGAGCAGTTCTTC
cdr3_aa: CASSLVVGKNEQFF

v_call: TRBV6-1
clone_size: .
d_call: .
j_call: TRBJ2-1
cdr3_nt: TGTGCCAGTGGACAGAGCTCCTACAATGAGCAGTTCTTC
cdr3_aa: CASGQSSYNEQFF

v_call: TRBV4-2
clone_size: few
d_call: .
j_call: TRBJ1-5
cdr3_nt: TGTGCCAGCAGCCAAGTGGTAGGAAATCAGCCCCAGCATTTT
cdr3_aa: CASSQVVGNQPQHF

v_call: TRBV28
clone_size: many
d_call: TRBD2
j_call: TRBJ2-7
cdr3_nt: TGTGCCAGCAGTTTCGGCGGGGGGCTCTACGAGCAGTACTTC
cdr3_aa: CASSFGGGLYEQYF

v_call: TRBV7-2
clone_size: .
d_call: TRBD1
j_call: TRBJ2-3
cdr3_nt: TGTGCCAGCAGCCAATCGGGGTCCAGGGGGCGCGAGGCAGATACGCAGTATTTT
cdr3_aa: CASSQSGSRGREADTQYF

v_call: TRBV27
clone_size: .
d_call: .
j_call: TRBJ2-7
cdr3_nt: TGTGCCAGCAGTTCAACTACAGGGCACGAGCAGTACTTC
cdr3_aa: CASSSTTGHEQYF

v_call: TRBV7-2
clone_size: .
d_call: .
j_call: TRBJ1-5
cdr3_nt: TGTGCCAGCAGCTCCGTGGGGGCAGGGCCCCAGCCCCAGCATTTT
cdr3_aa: CASSSVGAGPQPQHF

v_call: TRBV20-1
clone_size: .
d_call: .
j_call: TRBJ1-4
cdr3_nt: TGCAGTGCATTTAAAAGAAATGAAAAACTGTTTTTT
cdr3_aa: CSAFKRNEKLFF

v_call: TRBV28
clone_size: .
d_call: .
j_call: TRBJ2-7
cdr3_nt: TGTGCCAGCAGTTGGGGGACCGAGCAGTACTTC
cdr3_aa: CASSWGTEQYF

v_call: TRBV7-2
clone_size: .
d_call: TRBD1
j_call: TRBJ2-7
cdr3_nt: TGTGCCAGCAGCGACCGGGACAGGTCCTACGAGCAGTACTTC
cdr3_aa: CASSDRDRSYEQYF

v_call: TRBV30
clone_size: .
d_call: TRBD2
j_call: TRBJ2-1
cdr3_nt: TGTGCCTGGGTTAGCGGGAGCTCCTACAATGAGCAGTTCTTC
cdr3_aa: CAWVSGSSYNEQFF

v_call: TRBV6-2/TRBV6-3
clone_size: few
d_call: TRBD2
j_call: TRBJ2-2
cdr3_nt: TGTGCCAGCAGCCGACTCGGACTAGCGAGCGCCGGGGAGCTGTTTTTT
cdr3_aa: CASSRLGLASAGELFF

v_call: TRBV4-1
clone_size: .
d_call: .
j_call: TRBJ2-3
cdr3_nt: TGCGCCAGCAGCCCAGCGTTCCCTAGCACAGATACGCAGTATTTT
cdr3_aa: CASSPAFPSTDTQYF

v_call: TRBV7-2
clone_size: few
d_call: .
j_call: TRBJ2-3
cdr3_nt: TGTGCCAGCAGCTTGGACTTAATAACAGATACGCAGTATTTT
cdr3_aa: CASSLDLITDTQYF

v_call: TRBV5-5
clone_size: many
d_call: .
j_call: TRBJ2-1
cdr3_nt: TGTGCCAGCAGCCGTGCTCTCGTCTACAATGAGCAGTTCTTC
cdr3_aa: CASSRALVYNEQFF

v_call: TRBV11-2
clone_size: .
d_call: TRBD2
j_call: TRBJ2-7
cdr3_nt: TGTGCCAGCAGCTCCGGACTAGCGGGAGGGAAGTACGAGCAGTACTTC
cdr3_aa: CASSSGLAGGKYEQYF

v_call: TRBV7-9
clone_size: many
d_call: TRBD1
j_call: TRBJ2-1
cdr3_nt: TGTGCCAGCAGCTTAGTGCACAGGGGAGCCGTTACCGATGAGCAGTTCTTC
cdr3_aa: CASSLVHRGAVTDEQFF

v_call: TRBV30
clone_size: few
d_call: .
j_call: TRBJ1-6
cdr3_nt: TGTGCCTGCACCGGGACCCCGAGCGGCTCACCCCTCCACTTT
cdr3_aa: CACTGTPSGSPLHF

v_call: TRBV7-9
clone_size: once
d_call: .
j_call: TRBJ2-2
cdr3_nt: TGTGCCAGCAGCCCAAATAGCAGGGCACCGAACACCGGGGAGCTGTTTTTT
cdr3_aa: CASSPNSRAPNTGELFF

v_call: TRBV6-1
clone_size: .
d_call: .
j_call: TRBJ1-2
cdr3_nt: TGTGCCAGTCACCTAGGGCAGAACTATGGCTACACCTTC
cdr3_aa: CASHLGQNYGYTF

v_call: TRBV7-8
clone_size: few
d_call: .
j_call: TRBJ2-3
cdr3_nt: TGTGCCAGCAGCTTAGAGGAGGGGTTACTCACAGATACGCAGTATTTT
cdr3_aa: CASSLEEGLLTDTQYF

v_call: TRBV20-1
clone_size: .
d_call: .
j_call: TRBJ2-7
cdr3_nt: TGCAGTGCCCGGACTCTGAGCGGAAGGAGCGCCTACGAGCAGTACTTC
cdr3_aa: CSARTLSGRSAYEQYF

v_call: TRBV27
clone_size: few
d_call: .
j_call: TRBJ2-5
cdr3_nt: TGTGCCAGCAGTTCGGACGAGTCGGAGACCCAGTACTTC
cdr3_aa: CASSSDESETQYF

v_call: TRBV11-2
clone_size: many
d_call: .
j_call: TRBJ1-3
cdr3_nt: TGTGCCAGCAGCTTAGGTTTCGGGGGTCCTGGAAACACCATATATTTT
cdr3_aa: CASSLGFGGPGNTIYF

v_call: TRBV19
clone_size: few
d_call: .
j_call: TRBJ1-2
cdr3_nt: TGTGCCAGTACCTCCCCGCCAGATTATGGCTACACCTTC
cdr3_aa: CASTSPPDYGYTF

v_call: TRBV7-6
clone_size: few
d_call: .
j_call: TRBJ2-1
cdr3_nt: TGTGCCAGCAGCTTAAGGATCAATGAGCAGTTCTTC
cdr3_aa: CASSLRINEQFF

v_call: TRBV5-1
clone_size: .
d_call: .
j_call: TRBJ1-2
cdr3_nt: TGCGCCAGCAGCTCGGGGGACAACACCGGCGACTATGGCTACACCTTC
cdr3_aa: CASSSGDNTGDYGYTF

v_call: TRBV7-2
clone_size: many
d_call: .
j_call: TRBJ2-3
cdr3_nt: TGTGCCAGCAGCTTAGTGGGGACTGGCGCGGGCGATACGCAGTATTTT
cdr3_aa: CASSLVGTGAGDTQYF

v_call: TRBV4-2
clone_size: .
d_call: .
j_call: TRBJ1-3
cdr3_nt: TGTGCCAGCAGCCATACTCGGGGGAGCTCTGGAAACACCATATATTTT
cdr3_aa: CASSHTRGSSGNTIYF